The clone carrying this T cell receptor beta chain has more than one count but fewer than ten. Its antigen is undetermined. The data are from a study of beta chain features in type 1 diabetes. Across the whole study: Cell yields, gender and age were similar in healthy donors and patients. The study, taken as a whole, reports: The study found moderately but significantly shorter TCRB CDR3s in all four CD4+ subsets of Type 1 diabetes patients.

What was sequenced were expressed TCRB transcripts, since all of the isolated RNA had been reverse transcribed. For naive, central memory and regulatory T cell samples, reads averaged around 3.5 million. The assay was immunoSEQ multiplex PCR, and TCRdb's table has in-frame clones only and misses some. Among around 180,000 clones listed, around 8% were seen once. V was clipped by 0 bases and J by 2 bases, with 18 bases between them. The CDR3 runs 17 residues. Germline V gene sequence: CDR1 SGHNT, CDR2 YYREEE (reference sequence). This clonotype originated in a woman in her 40s with type 1 diabetes. The sample was central memory CD4+ T cells from blood. The J gene is TRBJ2-7, the V gene TRBV5-4, with D possibly TRBD2 on 6 matching bases. The CDR3 DNA reads TGTGCCAGCAGCTTGGACCCATCTAGCGCCGTAACCTACGAGCAGTACTTC. It translates to CASSLDPSSAVTYEQYF.